The next 22 T cell receptor beta chains were all read from a single sample in a study of OX40 agonist ivuxolimab in advanced cancers. Assay used: immunoSEQ multiplex PCR; TCRdb lists only in-frame clones, some missing. Altogether fewer than 50,000 clones are present, approximately 80% being singletons, with the ten largest covering more than 9%. The sequences come from CD4+ or CD8+ T cells sorted from blood, collected in a trial of the OX40 agonist ivuxolimab. The receptors shown here come from an adult with an advanced solid tumor such as melanoma, head and neck, liver or kidney cancer.

The rearrangement uses TRBV30 and TRBJ2-4, with D tentatively TRBD2 (6 bases). Germline assignment: CDR1 GTSNPN and CDR2 SVGIG (reference sequence). CDR3 length equals 14 residues. Trimming left V 0 bases short and J 1 base short, with 7 bases between. CDR3: CAWSVGRAKNIQYF. CDR3 nucleotide sequence: TGTGCCTGGAGTGTAGGGAGGGCCAAAAACATTCAGTACTTC.

This chain uses TRBV9 with TRBJ2-5; weak D call: TRBD2 (5 bases). Trimming removed 0 bases from V and 4 bases from J, with 10 bases in between. In germline, CDR1 is SGDLS, CDR2 YYNGEE. The CDR3 is 14 amino acids. The CDR3 spells CASSVAGSVETQYF. The CDR3 nucleotides are TGTGCCAGCAGCGTAGCCGGTAGCGTAGAGACCCAGTACTTC.

CDR3 residues: CASANQGLGSYEQYF. The CDR3 DNA reads as TGTGCCAGCGCTAATCAGGGACTTGGCTCCTACGAGCAGTACTTC. The chain carries TRBV6-5 and TRBJ2-7; D perhaps matches TRBD2 (6 bases). Germline values: CDR1 MNHEY, CDR2 SVGAGI. This CDR3 region has 15 residues. V lost 8 bases, J lost 0 bases, and 17 bases lay in between.

This clone is a singleton in its sample. The chain joins TRBV7-3 to TRBJ2-7; D not resolved. V shed 2 bases and J shed 4 bases, with 12 bases lying between them. The V gene's germline CDR1 is SGHTA and CDR2 FQGTGA. The CDR3 runs to 14 residues. Here the CDR3 reads CASSLLGLGYEQYF. The CDR3 DNA reads as TGTGCCAGCAGCTTATTGGGATTAGGATACGAGCAGTACTTC. Supplemented by reference TRBV7-3 and TRBJ2-7, the full variable domain reads GAGVSQTPSNKVTEKGKYVELRCDPISGHTALYWYRQSLGQGPEFLIYFQGTGAADDSGLPNDRFFAVRPEGSVSTLKIQRTERGDSAVYLCASSLLGLGYEQYFGPGTRLTVT.

The chain uses TRBV7-9 and TRBJ2-3; a possible D gene is TRBD2 (5 bases). CDR3 size: 13 residues. Germline lookup yields CDR1 SEHNR and CDR2 FQNEAQ (reference sequence). Trimming shortened V by 5 bases and J by 0 bases, and 6 bases separated the two germline ends. The CDR3 region is CASSPGSTDTQYF. For the CDR3, the DNA is TGTGCCAGCAGCCCGGGGAGCACAGATACGCAGTATTTT.

The chain recombines TRBV7-8 with TRBJ1-2; TRBD1 might be the D (5 bases). The V gene's germline CDR1 is SGHVS and CDR2 FQNEAQ. This CDR3 region has 12 residues. V was pared by 1 base and J by 10 bases, with 10 bases between. The CDR3 here is CASSLGGWDYTF. The CDR3, as DNA: TGTGCCAGCAGCTTAGGGGGGTGGGACTACACCTTC.

The chain couples TRBV29-1 to TRBJ2-3; TRBD1 or TRBD2 may be the D gene (5 bases each). This CDR3 comprises 13 residues. Germline CDR1 reads SQVTM; CDR2 reads ANQGSEA. Trimming removed 1 base from V and 1 base from J, with 6 bases in between. CDR3 DNA: TGCAGCGTTGAAGGAGGGGGCACAGATACGCAGTATTTT. Translating gives CSVEGGGTDTQYF.

V and J are TRBV27 and TRBJ2-7; either TRBD1 or TRBD2 may fit D (7 bases each). CDR1 and CDR2 from the germline V gene are MNHEY and SMNVEV (reference sequence). This CDR3 comprises 14 residues. Between the trimmed V and J ends, which lost 5 bases and 4 bases, there was a span of 15 bases. The CDR3 loop is CASSEYRGGYEQYF. The CDR3 DNA follows: TGTGCCAGCAGTGAGTACAGGGGAGGGTACGAGCAGTACTTC.

The rearrangement joins TRBV7-9 to TRBJ1-3; D gene ambiguous. Trimming took off 1 base at V and 0 bases at J, with 4 bases between the two ends. The CDR3 runs 14 residues. Germline V gives CDR1 SEHNR, CDR2 FQNEAQ (reference sequence). The chain's CDR3 is CASSLGSSGNTIYF. CDR3 nucleotides: TGTGCCAGCAGCTTAGGTAGCTCTGGAAACACCATATATTTT.

In this sample, this clone turned up once. This chain connects TRBV5-1 to TRBJ2-3; TRBD1 might be the D (6 bases). The germline CDR1 and CDR2 sequences are SGHRS and YFSETQ. The V end lost 3 bases, the J end lost 9 bases, and 17 bases lay between the germline ends. There are 14 residues in the CDR3. The CDR3 spells CASSSTGLESTQYF. In DNA, the CDR3 is TGCGCCAGCAGCTCTACAGGGTTAGAGAGCACGCAGTATTTT.

V is TRBV5-4 and J is TRBJ2-5, with TRBD2 identical over 13 bases. The DNA matches TRBJ2-7 better at its end, which makes the J call doubtful. This CDR3 contains 15 residues. The V gene's germline CDR1 is SGHNT and CDR2 YYREEE (reference sequence). CDR3 sequence: CASSIVGLAGDEQYF. CDR3 bases: TGTGCCAGCAGCATCGTCGGACTAGCGGGAGACGAGCAGTACTTC.

V and J are TRBV11-2 and TRBJ1-3, with a possible D match to TRBD1 (6 bases). The V and J ends lost 1 base and 1 base respectively, with 8 bases between them. Per the germline V gene, CDR1 is SGHAT and CDR2 is FQNNGV. There are 15 residues in the CDR3. Here the CDR3 DNA reads TGTGCCAGCAGCTTAGGGGGGGCTTCTGGAAACACCATATATTTT. Its translation is CASSLGGASGNTIYF.

This sequence joins TRBV5-6 and TRBJ1-4, with 7 bases aligning to TRBD1. The V and J ends lost 1 base and 12 bases, in that order; junction bases with no gene match: 6. There are 13 residues in the CDR3. Germline-derived CDR1 and CDR2 are SGHDT and YYEEEE. The CDR3 spells CASSLTQGRELFF. The CDR3 DNA reads TGTGCCAGCAGCTTGACACAGGGGCGGGAACTGTTTTTT.

The chain combines TRBV9 with TRBJ2-7; D might be TRBD2 (6 bases). Trimming took 2 bases from V and 4 from J, leaving 10 bases between them. Germline V gene lookup returns CDR1 SGDLS and CDR2 YYNGEE. This CDR3 contains 13 residues. The DNA for the CDR3 is TGTGCCAGCAGCGTGGAGGGCTCGTACGAGCAGTACTTC. Encoded protein: CASSVEGSYEQYF.

This clone was observed once. This sequence joins TRBV30 and TRBJ2-3, with D perhaps being TRBD1 or TRBD2 (6 bases each). CDR1 GTSNPN and CDR2 SVGIG come from the germline V gene (reference sequence). V was clipped by 5 bases and J by 1 base, with 13 bases between them. The CDR3 length is 14 residues. The CDR3 spells CAWGGGTGTDTQYF. Written as DNA, the CDR3 is TGTGCCTGGGGAGGGGGGACCGGCACAGATACGCAGTATTTT.

The chain is built from TRBV2 and TRBJ2-5; 8 bases are shared with TRBD1. V shed 5 bases, J shed 4 bases, and the junction held 12 bases outside the gene matches. This CDR3 is built from 16 residues. The germline V gene encodes CDR1 SNHLY and CDR2 FYNNEI. CDR3 nucleotide sequence: TGTGCCAGCAGTCACAATACAGGGGGAATAGGAGAGACCCAGTACTTC. As protein: CASSHNTGGIGETQYF.

The J gene is TRBJ2-7, the V gene TRBV4-1; a weak D match, TRBD1 (6 bases). Germline CDR1 and CDR2: MGHRA and YSYEKL. The CDR3 contains 13 residues. V was clipped by 2 bases and J by 3 bases, with 8 bases between them. The chain's CDR3 is CASSQIQGYEQYF. The CDR3 region has the DNA TGCGCCAGCAGCCAAATACAGGGCTACGAGCAGTACTTC.

For the CDR3, the DNA is TGCAGCGTTGAAGTAGGGGGGACCGGAAATCAGCCCCAGCATTTT. It yields the protein CSVEVGGTGNQPQHF. The gene calls are TRBV29-1 and TRBJ1-5; TRBD1 might be the D (6 bases). CDR3 length: 15 amino acids. The ends were cut back, 1 base at V and 4 bases at J, with 14 bases in the middle. Germline assignment: CDR1 SQVTM and CDR2 ANQGSEA.

The rearrangement joins TRBV15 to TRBJ2-7; D perhaps matches TRBD1 (5 bases). The CDR3 is 15 residues long. Deletions cut 0 bases from V and 2 bases from J, with 11 bases between. Germline CDR1 and CDR2: LNHNV and YYDKDF (reference sequence). The DNA for the CDR3 is TGTGCCACCAGCAGAGATGGGGAAGGGGCCTACGAGCAGTACTTC. This gives the protein CATSRDGEGAYEQYF.

The V gene is TRBV14, the J gene TRBJ2-3, with a possible D match to TRBD2 (6 bases). The CDR3 is made up of 14 amino acids. Deletions cut 4 bases from V and 2 bases from J, with 10 bases between. CDR1 and CDR2 (germline): SGHDN, FVKESK. CDR3 sequence reads: CASSRGLLTDTQYF. DNA for the CDR3: TGTGCCAGCAGCCGGGGACTCCTCACAGATACGCAGTATTTT. Combining the CDR3 with reference TRBV14 and TRBJ2-3 gives the whole variable domain EAGVTQFPSHSVIEKGQTVTLRCDPISGHDNLYWYRRVMGKEIKFLLHFVKESKQDESGMPNNRFLAERTGGTYSTLKVQPAELEDSGVYFCASSRGLLTDTQYFGPGTRLTVL.

This chain uses TRBV7-2 with TRBJ1-2; TRBD1 aligns across 9 bases. Trimming removed 5 bases from V and 0 bases from J; junction bases left unmatched: 7. This CDR3 comprises 16 residues. Germline values: CDR1 SGHTA, CDR2 FQGNSA. DNA for the CDR3: TGTGCCAGCAGCAGGACAGGGGCTCCAACTAACTATGGCTACACCTTC. It translates to CASSRTGAPTNYGYTF.

The J gene is TRBJ2-5, the V gene TRBV30; D call uncertain. Germline CDR1 reads GTSNPN; CDR2 reads SVGIG (reference sequence). V was clipped by 1 base and J by 5 bases, with 11 bases between them. The CDR3 sequence is 13 residues long. The CDR3 bases are TGTGCCTGGAGTGGAGAGGCAAGGGAGACCCAGTACTTC. Its protein is CAWSGEARETQYF.